This T cell receptor (beta chain) was sequenced for a study of blood T cell repertoires in COVID-19. On the study more broadly: Researchers got acute and convalescent COVID-19 samples from the United States, Italy and Spain.

This CDR3 is built from 15 residues. Per the germline V gene, CDR1 is MGHRA and CDR2 is YSYEKL. Trimming took 4 bases from V and 2 from J, leaving 12 bases between them. The authors' processing: Amplifying reference gene primers gave estimates of nucleated cell counts. Measured with immunoSEQ multiplex PCR; TCRdb has only the in-frame clones, and not every one. Clone size and the V and J calls come from that table; the DNA yielded D and trimming. Of 140,000 to 150,000 clones listed, approximately 88% are singletons. The receptor was derived from a human donor in a cohort sampled during active COVID-19. Sequencing input: peripheral blood. V is TRBV4-1 and J is TRBJ1-3; D uncertain. The CDR3 sequence: CASSLLYFAGNTIYF. The DNA for the CDR3 is TGCGCCAGCAGCCTCCTTTATTTCGCTGGAAACACCATATATTTT.